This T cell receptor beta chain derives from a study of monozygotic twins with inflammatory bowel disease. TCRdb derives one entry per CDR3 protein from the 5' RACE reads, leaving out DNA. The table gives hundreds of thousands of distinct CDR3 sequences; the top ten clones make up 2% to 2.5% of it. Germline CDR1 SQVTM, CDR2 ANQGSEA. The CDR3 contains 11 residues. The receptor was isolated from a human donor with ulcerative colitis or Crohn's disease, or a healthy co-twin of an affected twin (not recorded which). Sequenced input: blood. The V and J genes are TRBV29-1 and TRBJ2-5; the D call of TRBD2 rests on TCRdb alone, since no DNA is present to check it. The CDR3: CSVERRQTQYF.